These T cell receptor beta chains were read from a single sample in a study of Graves' ophthalmopathy and Graves' hyperthyroidism. MiXCR, applied by TCRdb to the multiplex PCR reads, yields one record per CDR3 protein. This sample yields 680,000 or so distinct CDR3 sequences, of which 22% are seen a single time; more than 5.5% belongs to the top ten. Source material: peripheral blood. These receptors all stem from a woman aged 18 to 35 with stable Graves' hyperthyroidism. Some clones in this sample may be carry-over from other donors' samples. The CDR3 runs from the conserved cysteine through the conserved F or W. A D gene is named only where the DNA matches it firmly. Clone sizes are given selectively: once, few, many, or a class where the clone is expanded.

clone_size	d_call	j_call	v_call	cdr3_length	cdr3_aa	cdr3_nt
NA	NA	TRBJ1-6	TRBV12-3/TRBV12-4	16	CASRLPGTPWNSHLHF	TGTGCCAGCAGGCTACCCGGGACACCTTGGAATTCGCACCTCCACTTT
many	NA	TRBJ1-3	TRBV6-1	16	CASREIVMGSGNTIYF	TGTGCCAGCAGGGAAATAGTCATGGGGTCTGGAAACACCATATATTTT
NA	NA	TRBJ1-2	TRBV20-1	13	CSAREPWGYGYTF	TGCAGTGCTAGAGAACCATGGGGCTATGGCTACACCTTC
NA	NA	TRBJ1-5	TRBV4-1	15	CASSSPGTSNQPQHF	TGCGCCAGCAGTTCCCCAGGGACCAGCAATCAGCCCCAGCATTTT
many	TRBD2	TRBJ2-7	TRBV28	16	CASSLSKGTSKFEQYF	TGTGCCAGCAGTTTATCTAAGGGGACTAGCAAATTCGAGCAGTACTTC
NA	NA	TRBJ1-5	TRBV19	15	CASRPSGQGNQPQHF	TGTGCCAGTAGGCCTTCGGGTCAGGGCAATCAGCCCCAGCATTTT
many	TRBD1	TRBJ1-6	TRBV5-1	16	CASSSRRTGANSPLHF	TGCGCCAGCAGCTCGCGCCGGACAGGGGCTAATTCACCCCTCCACTTT
many	TRBD1	TRBJ2-7	TRBV28	14	CASSEGTGGYEQYF	TGTGCCAGCAGTGAAGGGACAGGGGGCTACGAGCAGTACTTC
NA	TRBD1	TRBJ1-2	TRBV27	14	CASLPETGGGGYTF	TGTGCCAGCCTACCTGAGACAGGGGGAGGCGGCTACACCTTC
few	TRBD1	TRBJ2-7	TRBV6-1	15	CASSSEGDRGYEQYF	TGTGCCAGCAGTAGTGAAGGGGACAGGGGCTACGAGCAGTACTTC
many	TRBD1	TRBJ2-5	TRBV5-1	15	CASSQYDRDQETQYF	TGCGCCAGCAGCCAATACGACAGGGACCAAGAGACCCAGTACTTC
NA	NA	TRBJ1-6	TRBV27	14	CASRPGGRFSPLHF	TGTGCCAGCAGGCCCGGGGGGCGATTCTCACCCCTCCACTTT
few	TRBD1	TRBJ2-7	TRBV4-2	15	CASSQARQGAYEQYF	TGTGCCAGCAGCCAAGCGAGACAGGGGGCTTACGAGCAGTACTTC
few	NA	TRBJ1-2	TRBV11-1	17	CASRPGRGQRTNYGYTF	TGTGCCAGCAGACCCGGGAGGGGCCAGAGAACTAACTATGGCTACACCTTC